This TCR beta chain is from a study of early T cells in non-severe SARS-CoV-2 infection. Study information: From unsorted whole blood, bulk RNA was sequenced, and the chains remained unpaired.

Points on this clonotype: Its antigen is currently unknown.

Study-level findings and limits: Matching with VDJdb favored anti-spike CD8 responses (missing private and CD4 specificities).

This CDR3 is 15 amino acids long. Germline V CDR1 and CDR2: SEHNR, FQNEAQ (reference sequence). V lost 1 base and J lost 4; bases outside the gene matches: 4. Unique molecular identifiers were added to individual cDNA molecules. TCRdb used MiXCR to reprocess the 5' RACE reads, holding one entry per CDR3 protein. The sample consists of around 65,000 distinct CDR3 sequences, roughly an eighth of them appearing once. V gene TRBV7-9 combines with J gene TRBJ2-7; TRBD1 matches 10 bases. The TCR originated in an adult who was a healthcare worker with PCR-confirmed SARS-CoV-2 infection or an uninfected control (not recorded which). The input for sequencing was whole blood, taken at baseline. In DNA form, the CDR3 reads TGTGCCAGCAGCTTAGGCCTGGGACAGGGGTACGAGCAGTACTTC. Its protein product is CASSLGLGQGYEQYF.